The clone carrying this T cell receptor (beta chain) was picked up one time. Its matching antigen is unknown. Germline V lookup: CDR1 MNHNS, CDR2 SASEGT. The CDR3 is 15 amino acids. Trimming stripped 9 bases from V and 0 bases from J, with 18 bases between. The entry originates in a study of CD8+CD57+ T cells in acquired aplastic anemia. TCR beta VDJ and CDR3 profiles were obtained from a genomic DNA template. A single record per CDR3 protein comes from TCRdb applying MiXCR to the reads. The sample has some 130,000 distinct CDR3 sequences, about 40% seen once. Study-level results: Researchers reported that CD8+ Simpson's diversity was not significantly different in patients versus controls.

The chain is built from TRBV6-1 and TRBJ2-7, with D maybe TRBD1 (5 bases). The TCR comes from a human donor in good health, serving as a control. The sample consisted of sorted CD4+, CD8+, or CD8+CD57+ T cells (not recorded which) from PBMCs. The DNA for the CDR3 is TGTGCCAGTAGTATTGGGCAGGGAAGCTCCTACGAGCAGTACTTC. Residues: CASSIGQGSSYEQYF.